Sequencing of this TCR beta chain was carried out in a study of regulatory T cells in long-lasting Graves disease. iRepertoire HTBI primers and Arm-PCR of CDR3 regions built TCR beta libraries. TCRdb ran MiXCR on the multiplex PCR reads and lists one entry per CDR3 protein. Of fewer than 450,000 distinct CDR3 sequences listed, 23% are singletons. CDR1 is DFQATT, CDR2 SNEGSKA, per germline (reference sequence). CDR3 length equals 14 residues. The V end lost 3 bases, the J end lost 0 bases, and 9 bases lay between the germline ends. As regards this clonotype: Its cognate antigen is unknown.

General observations from the study: Among persistent patients, a larger number of public clonotypes were shared (over 2,500) than among newly diagnosed patients (about 970). A limited number of samples was an acknowledged limitation.

Noted time point: persistent/refractory GD, antithyroid drugs over 5 years with positive TRAb. PBMCs provided the RNA from which the TCR library was made. Patients were from an endocrinology department in Xi'an, China. The V gene is TRBV20-1, the J gene TRBJ1-5; D not resolved. This clonotype originated in a female donor with Graves disease. Source: peripheral blood mononuclear cells (PBMCs), taken when the disease was refractory, from a patient treated with antithyroid drugs. CDR3: CSARAENSNQPQHF. The CDR3, as DNA: TGCAGTGCTAGGGCCGAAAATAGCAATCAGCCCCAGCATTTT.